A selection of T cell receptor beta chains follows, all from one sample in a study of shared clonotypes between healthy human individuals. Measured with immunoSEQ multiplex PCR; TCRdb has only the in-frame clones, and not every one. The data show some 2,500,000 clones, 85% to 95% seen once. The sample was naive CD4+ T cells from PBMCs. The receptor source for this set is a man between 18 and 29 years old in good health. Some clones in this sample may be carry-over from other donors' samples. CDR3s include the opening cysteine and the closing phenylalanine or tryptophan. Each record gives: clone size, J gene, D gene, V gene, CDR3 DNA, CDR3 protein. The D gene is left open where the match is weak. Clone size, where shown, is once, few, many, or a class for clones that have expanded.

>NA|TRBJ1-5|NA|TRBV15
TGTGCCACCAGCAGAGTGAGCAGGGGCCAGCCCCAGCATTTT
CATSRVSRGQPQHF
>NA|TRBJ2-7|TRBD1|TRBV11-2
TGTGCCAGCAGCCCCCTGAAAGGGGGCGAAAGCTACGAGCAGTACTTC
CASSPLKGGESYEQYF
>NA|TRBJ2-7|TRBD2|TRBV11-2
TGTGCCAGCAGCCCAGGATGGCCTAGCGGCTCCTACGAGCAGTACTTC
CASSPGWPSGSYEQYF
>NA|TRBJ2-6|NA|TRBV5-1
TGCGCCAGCTGCCTGGGTCAAACTGGGGCCAACGTCCTGACTTTC
CASCLGQTGANVLTF
>NA|TRBJ1-5|NA|TRBV6-5
TGTGCCAGCAGTGCAGGGTATAGCAATCAGCCCCAGCATTTT
CASSAGYSNQPQHF
>NA|TRBJ2-2|NA|TRBV7-2
TGTGCCAGCAGCTTAGCGGGAGTAGCCGGGGAGCTGTTTTTT
CASSLAGVAGELFF
>NA|TRBJ1-2|NA|TRBV18
TGTGCCAGCTCACCACCGGCCCCCCTCTCCGGCTACACCTTC
CASSPPAPLSGYTF
>NA|TRBJ1-3|NA|TRBV18
TGTGCCAGCTCACCACAGGACCCCTCTGGAAACACCATATATTTT
CASSPQDPSGNTIYF
>NA|TRBJ1-3|NA|TRBV19
TGTGCCAGTAGCACCGGGACAACCAGGAACACCATATATTTT
CASSTGTTRNTIYF
>NA|TRBJ1-1|NA|TRBV6-6
TGTGCCAGCAGTTACGACTTACAGGGATCTGACACTGAAGCTTTCTTT
CASSYDLQGSDTEAFF
>NA|TRBJ1-2|NA|TRBV9
TGTGCCAGCAGCGCGGGGCCCTATGGCTACACCTTC
CASSAGPYGYTF
>NA|TRBJ1-6|NA|TRBV28
TGTGCCAGCAGTCTTCTGGGTGGGATGGGTTCACCCCTCCACTTT
CASSLLGGMGSPLHF
>NA|TRBJ1-2|NA|TRBV28
TGTGCCAGCAGTTTGTGGGGGGCGAGCCGACCACAATTAATTTATGGCTACACCTTC
CASSLWGASRPQLIYGYTF
>once|TRBJ2-1|TRBD2|TRBV10-1
TGCGCCAGCAGTGCAAAGGCGGCTAGCGGGGATCACAATGAGCAGTTCTTC
CASSAKAASGDHNEQFF
>NA|TRBJ1-5|NA|TRBV5-6
TGTGCCAGCAGCTTATTAGTAGGTGGATATGGCAATCAGCCCCAGCATTTT
CASSLLVGGYGNQPQHF
>NA|TRBJ2-3|NA|TRBV9
TGTGCCAGCAGCGTATTGGGGGGCGCAGCCACAGATACGCAGTATTTT
CASSVLGGAATDTQYF
>NA|TRBJ2-7|TRBD2|TRBV11-2
TGTGCCAGCAGCCCAGGGGTTAGCGGGGTGTCCTACGAGCAGTACTTC
CASSPGVSGVSYEQYF
>NA|TRBJ1-4|NA|TRBV29-1
TGCAGCGTTGAACGGGGGAGGGGTGAAAAACTGTTTTTT
CSVERGRGEKLFF
>NA|TRBJ1-5|NA|TRBV19
TGTGCCAGTAGTATTAGGGACGGACAGCCCCAGCATTTT
CASSIRDGQPQHF
>NA|TRBJ2-3|TRBD2|TRBV5-1
TGCGCCAGCAGCCTGGGACTAGCGCCAACCCGGGGAGATACGCAGTATTTT
CASSLGLAPTRGDTQYF
>NA|TRBJ2-1|NA|TRBV29-1
TGCAGCGTCCCACTGGCCGGCTCCTACAATGAGCAGTTCTTC
CSVPLAGSYNEQFF
>NA|TRBJ1-5|NA|TRBV5-8
TGTGCCAGCAGCTGGGCTTATAGCAATCAGCCCCAGCATTTT
CASSWAYSNQPQHF
>few|TRBJ1-5|NA|TRBV2
TGTGCCAGCAGTGGAACCTTCTGGAGCAATCAGCCCCAGCATTTT
CASSGTFWSNQPQHF
>NA|TRBJ1-4|NA|TRBV7-9
TGTGCCAGCAGCTTAGCGCTGGGACCGTCAAATGAAAAACTGTTTTTT
CASSLALGPSNEKLFF
>NA|TRBJ1-1|NA|TRBV19
TGTGCCAGTAGTATCAACAGCGTAAGGACTGAAGCTTTCTTT
CASSINSVRTEAFF
>NA|TRBJ2-3|TRBD1|TRBV6-1
TGTGCCAGCAGTGCACGGGACAGTTACACAGATACGCAGTATTTT
CASSARDSYTDTQYF
>NA|TRBJ2-7|NA|TRBV5-1
TGCGCCAGCTCCGGGACGTCAGCCTACGAGCAGTACTTC
CASSGTSAYEQYF
>NA|TRBJ2-1|NA|TRBV29-1
TGCAGCGTTGTGGCCCTGGGGTCCTACAATGAGCAGTTCTTC
CSVVALGSYNEQFF
>NA|TRBJ2-3|NA|TRBV28
TGTGCCAGCAGTTTGTGGGCGGAGGGCACAGATACGCAGTATTTT
CASSLWAEGTDTQYF
>NA|TRBJ2-1|TRBD2|TRBV11-3
TGTGCCAGCAGCTCAGGACTAGCGGGAGGGGGTGAGCAGTTCTTC
CASSSGLAGGGEQFF
>NA|TRBJ2-7|NA|TRBV27
TGTGCCAGCAGTTTATCGTTCGGGACCTACGAGCAGTACTTC
CASSLSFGTYEQYF
>NA|TRBJ1-3|NA|TRBV11-3
TGTGCCAGCAGTCGGGTGAGCTCTGGAAACACCATATATTTT
CASSRVSSGNTIYF
>NA|TRBJ1-3|NA|TRBV5-1
TGCGCCAGCAGCTTGGGACGGCCAACCCGCAGATTCTCTGGAAACACCATATATTTT
CASSLGRPTRRFSGNTIYF
>NA|TRBJ2-5|TRBD1|TRBV7-3
TGTGCCAGCAGCAAAGACAGGGAAGAGACCCAGTACTTC
CASSKDREETQYF
>NA|TRBJ1-2|NA|TRBV23-1
TGCGCCAGCAGTCAATCTTGGGGAGCGGACGGCTACACCTTC
CASSQSWGADGYTF
>once|TRBJ2-7|NA|TRBV2
TGTGCCAGCAGTCGGCCCCCAGAAACCTACGAGCAGTACTTC
CASSRPPETYEQYF
>NA|TRBJ1-2|NA|TRBV5-1
TGCGCCAGCAGCTTAAGTCGGGGAAATAACTATGGCTACACCTTC
CASSLSRGNNYGYTF